This T cell receptor beta chain emerged from a study of Ad26.COV2.S vaccination and SARS-CoV-2 variants. Study-wide results and caveats: Relative to placebo recipients, vaccine recipients exhibited elevated spike-specific TCR breadth.

The CDR3 length is 15 residues. Trimming took 2 bases from V and 7 from J, leaving 17 bases between them. Germline CDR1 SGHAT, CDR2 FQNNGV. Treatment noted: 15 to 20 received Ad26.COV2.S at low or high dose, single or two shots; roughly 5 received placebo; per-sample allocation not given. On day 63 after the first injection, vaccine and placebo recipients gave samples. Ad26.COV2.S expressed prefusion-stabilized spike from the original Wuhan strain. Clones were read by immunoSEQ multiplex PCR, and TCRdb kept only the in-frame ones, dropping some. The table includes roughly 350,000 clones, about 88% detected once. About this clone: Its cognate antigen is unknown.

This specimen was peripheral blood, taken in a trial of Ad26.COV2.S vaccine versus placebo. The chain links TRBV11-2 to TRBJ2-5, with a tentative D call TRBD1 (8 bases). The TCR was taken from a person aged 18-60 years who received the Ad26.COV2.S COVID-19 vaccine or a placebo. CDR3 DNA: TGTGCCAGCAGCTTAAGGCGGGAGACAGGGGCGACCCAGTACTTC. Its translation: CASSLRRETGATQYF. Based on the CDR3 plus reference TRBV11-2 and TRBJ2-5, the full variable domain is EAGVAQSPRYKIIEKRQSVAFWCNPISGHATLYWYQQILGQGPKLLIQFQNNGVVDDSQLPKDRFSAERLKGVDSTLKIQPAKLEDSAVYLCASSLRRETGATQYFGPGTRLLVL.